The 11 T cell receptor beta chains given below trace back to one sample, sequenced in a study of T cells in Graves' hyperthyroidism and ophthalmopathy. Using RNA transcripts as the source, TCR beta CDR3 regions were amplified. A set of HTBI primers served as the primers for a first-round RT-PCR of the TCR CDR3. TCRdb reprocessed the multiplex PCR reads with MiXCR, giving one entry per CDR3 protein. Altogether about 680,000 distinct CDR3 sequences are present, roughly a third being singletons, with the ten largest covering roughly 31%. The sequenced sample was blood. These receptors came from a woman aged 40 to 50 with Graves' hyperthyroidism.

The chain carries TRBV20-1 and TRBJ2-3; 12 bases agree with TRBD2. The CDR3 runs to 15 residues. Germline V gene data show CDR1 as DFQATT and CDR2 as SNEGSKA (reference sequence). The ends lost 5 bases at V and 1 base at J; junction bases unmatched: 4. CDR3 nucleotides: TGCAGTGCTCTAGGACTAGCGGGACGCACAGATACGCAGTATTTT. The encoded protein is CSALGLAGRTDTQYF.

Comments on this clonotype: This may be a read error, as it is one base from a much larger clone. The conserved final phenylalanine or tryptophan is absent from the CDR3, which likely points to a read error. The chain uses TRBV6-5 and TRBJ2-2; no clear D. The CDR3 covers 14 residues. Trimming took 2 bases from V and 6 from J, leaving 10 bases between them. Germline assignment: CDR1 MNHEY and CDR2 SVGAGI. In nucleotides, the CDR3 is TGTGCCAGCAGTTACGGCCGTGGGGCCGGGGAGCTGTTTTCT. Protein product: CASSYGRGAGELFS.

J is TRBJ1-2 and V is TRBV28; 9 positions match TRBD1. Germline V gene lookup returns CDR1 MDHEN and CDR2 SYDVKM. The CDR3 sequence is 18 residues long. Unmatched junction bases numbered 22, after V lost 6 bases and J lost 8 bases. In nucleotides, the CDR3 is TGTGCCAGCAGGCTGTCGGGGACAGGGCAGTTCGGAGTCACGGGCTACACCTTC. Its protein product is CASRLSGTGQFGVTGYTF.

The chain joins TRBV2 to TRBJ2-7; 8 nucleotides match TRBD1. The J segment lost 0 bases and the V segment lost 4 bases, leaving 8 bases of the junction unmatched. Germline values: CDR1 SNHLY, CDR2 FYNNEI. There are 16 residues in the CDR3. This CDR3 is CASSGPGTGASYEQYF. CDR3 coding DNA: TGTGCCAGCAGTGGACCCGGGACAGGCGCCTCCTACGAGCAGTACTTC.

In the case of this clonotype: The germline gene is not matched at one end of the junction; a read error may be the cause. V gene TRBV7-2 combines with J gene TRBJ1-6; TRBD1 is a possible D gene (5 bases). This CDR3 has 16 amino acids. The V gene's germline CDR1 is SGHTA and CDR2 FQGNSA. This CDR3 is CASSQDWQGGNSPLHF. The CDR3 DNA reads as TGCGCCAGCAGCCAAGATTGGCAGGGTGGGAATTCACCCCTCCACTTT.

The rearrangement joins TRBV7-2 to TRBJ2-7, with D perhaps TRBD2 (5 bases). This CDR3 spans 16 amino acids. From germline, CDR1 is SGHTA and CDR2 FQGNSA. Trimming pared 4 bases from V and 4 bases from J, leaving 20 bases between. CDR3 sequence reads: CASSSYPRGSGYEQYF. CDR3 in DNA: TGTGCCAGCAGCTCCTATCCCCGGGGAAGTGGATACGAGCAGTACTTC.

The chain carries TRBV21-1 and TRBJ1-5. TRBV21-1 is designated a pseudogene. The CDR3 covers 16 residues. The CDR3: CASSNPWRVSGQPQHF. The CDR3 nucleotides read TGTGCCAGCAGCAACCCGTGGAGGGTATCAGGACAGCCCCAGCATTTT.

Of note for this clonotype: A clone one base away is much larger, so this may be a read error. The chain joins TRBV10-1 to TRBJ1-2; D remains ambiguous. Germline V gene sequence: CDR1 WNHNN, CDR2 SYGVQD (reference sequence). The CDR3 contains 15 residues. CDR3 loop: CARSDGSPRDYGYTF. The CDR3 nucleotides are TGCGCCCGCAGTGACGGGAGCCCGAGGGACTATGGCTACACCTTC.

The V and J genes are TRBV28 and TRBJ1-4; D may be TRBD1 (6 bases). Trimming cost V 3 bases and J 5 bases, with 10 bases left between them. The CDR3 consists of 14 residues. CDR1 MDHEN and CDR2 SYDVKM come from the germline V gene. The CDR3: CASSFPQGNEKLFF. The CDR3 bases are TGTGCCAGCAGTTTCCCGCAGGGGAATGAAAAACTGTTTTTT.

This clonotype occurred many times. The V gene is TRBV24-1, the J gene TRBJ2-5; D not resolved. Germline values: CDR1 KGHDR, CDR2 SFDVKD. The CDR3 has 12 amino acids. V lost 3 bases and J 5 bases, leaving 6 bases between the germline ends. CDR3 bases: TGTGCCACCAGTGATCCGAAGGAGACCCAGTACTTC. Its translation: CATSDPKETQYF.

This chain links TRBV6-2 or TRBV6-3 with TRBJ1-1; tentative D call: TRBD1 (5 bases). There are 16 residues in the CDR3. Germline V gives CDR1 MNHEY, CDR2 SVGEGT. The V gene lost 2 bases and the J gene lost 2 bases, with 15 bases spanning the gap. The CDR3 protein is CASSYLAGRGNTEAFF. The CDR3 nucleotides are TGTGCCAGCAGTTACCTTGCCGGGAGGGGAAACACTGAAGCTTTCTTT.